This T cell receptor (beta chain) was captured in a study of T cell repertoires in cytomegalovirus infection. About the research overall: The authors relied on CMV epitopes, both recently identified HLA-C-restricted and well-studied HLA-B-restricted. Both a matching HLA type and CMV infection were indicated by public TCR beta signatures.

This clonotype was detected only a few times. Its matching antigen is unknown. Trimming removed 6 bases from V and 7 bases from J, with 12 bases in between. CDR1 and CDR2 from the germline V gene are MNHEY and SMNVEV (reference sequence). The CDR3 covers 12 residues. Study-wide results and caveats: Carriage of CMV together with the relevant HLA was identifiable through cumulative public TCR beta family frequency. Dominating the ex vivo response were HLA-C-restricted CMV-specific TCR beta clonotypes.

TCRdb redid the calling of the reads with MiXCR, one entry per CDR3 protein. The table includes approximately 990,000 distinct CDR3 sequences, approximately 32% detected once. Sequencing used cultured CD8+ T cells from PBMCs, obtained from culture after CMV antigen stimulation. The J gene is TRBJ1-2, the V gene TRBV27; D might be TRBD1 (6 bases). The sequence was obtained from a human donor in good health (CMV status not recorded). Some clones in this sample may be carry-over from other donors' samples. The CDR3 loop reads CASSPTGGGYTF. CDR3 bases: TGTGCCAGCAGCCCGACAGGAGGTGGCTACACCTTC.